This entry describes one T cell receptor beta chain. Sequencing used immunoSEQ multiplex PCR; TCRdb keeps in-frame clones, though not all of them. The table shows around 23,000 clones, with over 80% occurring only once. This entry belongs to a study of lymphopenia after photon versus proton radiotherapy. The V end was cut by 2 bases, the J end by 5 bases, with 11 bases between. Germline V gene lookup returns CDR1 SGHNT and CDR2 YYREEE (reference sequence). CDR3 length: 13 amino acids. This chain joins TRBV5-4 and TRBJ2-7; D call uncertain. The sample here was peripheral blood, taken from a patient treated with photon-based radiotherapy. The TCR originated in a man aged 50 or older with gastric cancer. CDR3 sequence (DNA): TGTGCCAGCAGCTTAATAGGTGCCAACGAGCAGTACTTC. This translates into CASSLIGANEQYF.